This TCR beta chain was documented in a study of molecular identifiers for immune sequencing clone quantification. Germline CDR1 reads KGHDR; CDR2 reads SFDVKD. The CDR3 extends over 14 amino acids. TCRdb used MiXCR to reprocess the PCR reads, holding one entry per CDR3 protein. Of over 550,000 distinct CDR3 sequences in the sample, around 25% were seen once. A note on this clonotype: Possible read error: a much larger clone is one base away.

This clonotype was obtained from a human donor in good health. Some libraries in this study had Jurkat cell RNA spiked in. The chain carries TRBV24-1 and TRBJ2-2, with D uncertain. The sample was naive CD8+ T cells from blood, with Jurkat cell RNA spiked in. Indicated subset: FACS-sorted CD8+CD4-CCR7+CD45RA+ naive T cells. CDR3 sequence: CATSLRSNAGELFF. CDR3 DNA sequence: TGTGCCACCAGTCTTCGGTCGAACGCCGGGGAGCTGTTTTTT.